What follows describes a single T cell receptor (beta chain). The antigen remains undetermined. V was pared by 6 bases and J by 5 bases, with 17 bases between. Per the germline V gene, CDR1 is MNHEY and CDR2 is SMNVEV (reference sequence). The CDR3 is made up of 15 amino acids. This entry belongs to a study of cytomegalovirus exposure and HLA in healthy donors. The study, taken as a whole, reports: TCR beta chains associated with HLA were, in a later analysis, more clonally expanded than equally common others. A previous analysis found most TCR beta V segments productive roughly 87% or roughly 30% of the time. What a later analysis reportedly showed was that an Asian-associated ancestry cluster had fewer N-insertions than the roughly 700-donor mean.

This PCR relied on a set of 60 Vbeta primers and 13 Jbeta primers. Sequencing used immunoSEQ multiplex PCR; TCRdb keeps in-frame clones, though not all of them. Of 95,000 to 150,000 clones in the sample, about four fifths were seen once. The chain recombines TRBV27 with TRBJ1-5; D is undetermined. Sequenced: PBMCs. The sequence was obtained from a woman between 40 and 55 years old in good health and CMV-seropositive. In nucleotides, the CDR3 is TGTGCCAGCAGGACCTTTGAGGGTTCAGATCAGCCCCAGCATTTT. Its translation is CASRTFEGSDQPQHF.